This is a list of T cell receptor beta chains from one sample in a study of Siglec-9 on CD8 T cells in melanoma. Profiled with immunoSEQ multiplex PCR; TCRdb holds only in-frame clones, not every one. Here the sample spans more than 30,000 clones, 80% to 85% being singletons. The sequencing input was Siglec-9- CD8+ T cells sorted from blood. The receptors shown here come from a human donor in good health. The conserved cysteine and the conserved F or W are not part of the CDR3 here.

>TRBV7-9
ASSLGVAFSYEQY
>TRBV29-1
SVPGQGMDTQY
>TRBV4-1
ASSHLEETQY
>TRBV7-9
ASSLSNEKLF
>TRBV28
ASSWGLWQPQH
>TRBV27
ASSSEYEQY
>TRBV27
ASSWGGNTEAF
>TRBV19
ASSIVTGGPYGYT
>TRBV7-9
ASVPPGHKDYEQY
>TRBV19
ASSIQDGYNEQF
>TRBV27
ASSFSPRTLYGYT
>TRBV11-3
ASSFLDNEQF
>TRBV19
ASSYGTTYEQY
>TRBV28
ASSFPLGESSYNEQF
>TRBV6-5
ASSSPGNNSPLH
>TRBV6-5
ASSYAIGTNYGYT
>TRBV11-2
ASSLGATGLGKNIQY
>TRBV27
ASSPTGWGADTQY
>TRBV30
AWSYGAGHNEQF
>TRBV29-1
SVEMVDRGGYGYT
>TRBV7-8
ASSLSGSPDTQY
>TRBV4-1
ASSQQAGGAQETQY
>TRBV9
ASSGEGQGRDYGYT
>TRBV27
ASKGLALADTQY
>TRBV11-3
ASSPRGGRVGQETQY
>TRBV9
ASSVAGGVGNTIY
>TRBV27
ASTQVQGAGEQY
>TRBV4-1
ASSQVTGWGYEQY
>TRBV11-2
ASSLGPGQGLEQY
>TRBV25-1
ASSEWRVGSYNEQF
>TRBV28
ASSPSQPDPNTEAF
>TRBV6-1
ASSEETGAGQETQY
>TRBV21-1
ASSKGTVPTYEQY
>TRBV7-6
ASSSTGTRYYEQY
>TRBV27
ASSAGLAGHYEQY
>TRBV19
ASSIAGTVYEQY
>TRBV19
ASSIAPTGVYEQY
>TRBV9
ASTPTSGSPNIQY
>TRBV4-1
ASSLVFGGYEQF
>TRBV10-1
ARDKSYNEQF
>TRBV10-3
AISTPTSGSPSSYNEQF
>TRBV13
ASSPESGELF
>TRBV27
ASSLSNRGRIYEQY
>TRBV2
ANPISGQNTDTQY
>TRBV6-5
ASSYGAQAYEQY
>TRBV7-9
ASSDVRLAGGLGETQY
>TRBV10-3
AIPGQGYKDGTGELF
>TRBV7-4
AGNVRSKCLSYNEQF
>TRBV27
ASSASGRNNEQF
>TRBV10-3
AIKGLGQGGSEAF
>TRBV5-1
ASSDYLAGASVQY
>TRBV25-1
ASSEQRTGNTGELF
>TRBV30
AWSVGTDYEQY
>TRBV7-2
ASRLGTNTEAF
>TRBV19
ASSPPGEASPLH
>TRBV13
ASSSREDRYEQY